The present T cell receptor (beta chain) was sequenced within a study of blood T cell repertoires in COVID-19. The protocol was immunoSEQ multiplex PCR, while the TCRdb copy is restricted to in-frame clones and leaves out a portion. The table shows 350,000 to 450,000 clones, with roughly 90% occurring only once. Looked up from germline, CDR1 is SGHDN and CDR2 is FVKESK. The CDR3 length is 15 residues. V lost 3 bases to trimming and J lost 2 bases, with 12 bases between them. A few counts support this clone. The chain couples TRBV14 to TRBJ2-3; D is unclear. Sequences were obtained from PBMCs or T cells enriched from blood (not recorded which). This receptor was identified in a woman in her late teens or twenties who had been exposed to COVID-19. The CDR3 DNA sequence: TGTGCCAGCAGCCAGCTACAGTCCCCCACAGATACGCAGTATTTT. Protein product: CASSQLQSPTDTQYF.